Below are 7 T cell receptor beta chains sequenced from a single sample in a study of regulatory T cells in long-lasting Graves disease. Time point: persistent/refractory GD, antithyroid drugs over 5 years with positive TRAb. The TCR library was made from RNA extracted from PBMCs. CDR3 regions were amplified by Arm-PCR using iRepertoire HTBI primers to build TCR beta libraries. A single record per CDR3 protein comes from TCRdb applying MiXCR to the multiplex PCR reads. The data show about 430,000 distinct CDR3 sequences, around a fifth seen once. The sample here was peripheral blood mononuclear cells (PBMCs), taken when the disease was refractory, from a patient treated with antithyroid drugs. The receptors come from a female donor with Graves disease.

CDR3 sequence: CASSTSGRQMGEQFF. The CDR3, as DNA: TGTGCCAGCAGTACTAGCGGGAGGCAAATGGGGGAGCAGTTCTTC. The rearrangement uses TRBV28 and TRBJ2-1, with 12 bases matching TRBD2. The germline V gene encodes CDR1 MDHEN and CDR2 SYDVKM. With 5 bases clipped from V and 10 bases from J, the junction kept 9 bases outside the gene matches. The CDR3 extends over 15 amino acids.

J is TRBJ2-2 and V is TRBV30, with TRBD1 identical over 7 bases. There are 13 residues in the CDR3. V dropped 5 bases and J dropped 4; count of bases not matched to a gene: 4. The V gene's germline CDR1 is GTSNPN and CDR2 SVGIG (reference sequence). In nucleotides, the CDR3 is TGTGCCTGGCAGGGGGTAGGCACCGGGGAGCTGTTTTTT. As protein: CAWQGVGTGELFF. Together with reference TRBV30 and TRBJ2-2, the CDR3 gives the full variable domain: SQTIHQWPATLVQPVGSPLSLECTVEGTSNPNLYWYRQAAGRGLQLLFYSVGIGQISSEVPQNLSASRPQDRQFILSSKKLLLSDSGFYLCAWQGVGTGELFFGEGSRLTVL.

This clonotype was recorded many times. The chain recombines TRBV30 with TRBJ2-7, with D possibly matching TRBD2 (6 bases). The CDR3 runs 12 residues. V lost 5 bases and J lost 3, with 11 bases in between. CDR1 GTSNPN and CDR2 SVGIG come from the germline V gene (reference sequence). The CDR3 reads CAWAVDYYEQYF. Here the CDR3 DNA reads TGTGCCTGGGCGGTGGACTACTACGAGCAGTACTTC.

This CDR3 reads CASSFGISGGYEQYF. CDR3 bases: TGTGCCAGCAGCTTCGGAATTTCTGGGGGCTACGAGCAGTACTTC. The gene calls are TRBV5-5 and TRBJ2-7; either TRBD1 or TRBD2 may fit D (5 bases each). This CDR3 has 15 amino acids. CDR1 SGHKS and CDR2 YYEKEE come from the germline V gene (reference sequence). Deletions cut 2 bases from V and 3 bases from J, with 15 bases between.

V usage is TRBV7-6 and J usage is TRBJ2-7; D possibly matches TRBD1 or TRBD2 (5 bases each). CDR1 and CDR2 (germline): SGHVS, FNYEAQ. The CDR3 runs 14 residues. The V end was cut by 5 bases, the J end by 3 bases, with 14 bases between. This CDR3 reads CASSPNGDLYEQYF. The CDR3 nucleotides read TGTGCCAGCAGCCCAAACGGGGACCTCTACGAGCAGTACTTC. The full variable domain, with the rest looked up from reference TRBV7-6 and TRBJ2-7, is GAGVSQSPRYKVTKRGQDVALRCDPISGHVSLYWYRQALGQGPEFLTYFNYEAQQDKSGLPNDRFSAERPEGSISTLTIQRTEQRDSAMYRCASSPNGDLYEQYFGPGTRLTVT.

Ten or more counts support this clonotype. CDR3 DNA sequence: TGCAGCGTTCGTAGGGGCAAAGAGACCCAGTACTTC. It translates to CSVRRGKETQYF. The chain couples TRBV29-1 to TRBJ2-5, with a weak D call TRBD1 (5 bases). The germline CDR1 and CDR2 sequences are SQVTM and ANQGSEA. The CDR3 spans 12 residues. Trimming shortened V by 5 bases and J by 3 bases, and 10 bases separated the two germline ends.

This clonotype has a count of ten or more. This rearrangement joins TRBV7-2 to TRBJ2-7; D tentatively fits TRBD1 or TRBD2 (5 bases each). Trimming took 1 base from V and 2 from J, leaving 21 bases between them. CDR1 and CDR2 from the germline V gene are SGHTA and FQGNSA. The CDR3 contains 18 residues. The CDR3 region is CASSLGRRQRVQAYEQYF. CDR3 nucleotide sequence: TGTGCCAGCAGCTTAGGGAGGAGACAGAGAGTTCAGGCCTACGAGCAGTACTTC. The full variable domain, completed using reference TRBV7-2 and TRBJ2-7, is GAGVSQSPSNKVTEKGKDVELRCDPISGHTALYWYRQSLGQGLEFLIYFQGNSAPDKSGLPSDRFSAERTGGSVSTLTIQRTQQEDSAVYLCASSLGRRQRVQAYEQYFGPGTRLTVT.